A selection of T cell receptor beta chains follows, all from one sample in a study of T cell responses to AZD1222 COVID-19 vaccine. TCRdb's copy holds only in-frame clones and misses some; the assay was immunoSEQ multiplex PCR. Of 90,000 to 120,000 clones in the sample, under 95% were seen once. The sample in question was peripheral blood, obtained on day 0 of AZD1222 vaccination. The receptors shown here come from an adult in good health. Each CDR3 is given with its conserved first and last residue. D genes are given only for firm matches. A clone size is listed for some rows: how often the clone was seen (once, few, many), or a class if it is expanded.

j_call: TRBJ1-5; d_call: .; v_call: TRBV19; clone_size: .; cdr3_aa: CASRAAALSGNQPQHF; cdr3_nt: TGTGCCAGTAGGGCAGCAGCCCTTTCGGGCAATCAGCCCCAGCATTTT
j_call: TRBJ2-3; d_call: TRBD2; v_call: TRBV5-1; clone_size: .; cdr3_aa: CASSLVSLAGALTDTQYF; cdr3_nt: TGCGCCAGCAGCTTGGTTAGCCTAGCGGGGGCCCTCACAGATACGCAGTATTTT
j_call: TRBJ2-3; d_call: TRBD2; v_call: TRBV7-2; clone_size: .; cdr3_aa: CASSLDLAGAGTQYF; cdr3_nt: TGTGCCAGCAGCTTAGATCTAGCGGGGGCCGGTACGCAGTATTTT
j_call: TRBJ1-5; d_call: TRBD1; v_call: TRBV6-2/TRBV6-3; clone_size: few; cdr3_aa: CASSYLTGDQPQHF; cdr3_nt: TGTGCCAGCAGTTACTTGACAGGGGATCAGCCCCAGCATTTT
j_call: TRBJ1-1; d_call: .; v_call: TRBV7-7; clone_size: .; cdr3_aa: CASSPTRGGEAFF; cdr3_nt: TGTGCCAGCAGCCCGACGAGGGGGGGTGAAGCTTTCTTT
j_call: TRBJ2-1; d_call: TRBD1; v_call: TRBV11-2; clone_size: .; cdr3_aa: CASKSGTGSLGEQFF; cdr3_nt: TGTGCCAGCAAATCCGGGACAGGGTCGTTGGGTGAGCAGTTCTTC
j_call: TRBJ2-4; d_call: TRBD2; v_call: TRBV6-2/TRBV6-3; clone_size: .; cdr3_aa: CASSSYGGSNIQYF; cdr3_nt: TGTGCCAGCAGTTCCTACGGGGGGTCGAACATTCAGTACTTC
j_call: TRBJ1-1; d_call: .; v_call: TRBV14; clone_size: .; cdr3_aa: CASSPSWGAAVNTEAFF; cdr3_nt: TGTGCCAGCAGCCCCTCGTGGGGCGCGGCCGTGAACACTGAAGCTTTCTTT
j_call: TRBJ1-1; d_call: .; v_call: TRBV10-3; clone_size: once; cdr3_aa: CAISENLNTEAFF; cdr3_nt: TGTGCCATCAGTGAGAATTTGAACACTGAAGCTTTCTTT
j_call: TRBJ1-3; d_call: .; v_call: TRBV5-1; clone_size: .; cdr3_aa: CASSERWGSGNTIYF; cdr3_nt: TGCGCCAGCAGCGAAAGGTGGGGGTCCGGAAACACCATATATTTT
j_call: TRBJ1-1; d_call: .; v_call: TRBV11-3; clone_size: .; cdr3_aa: CASSLTANTEAFF; cdr3_nt: TGTGCCAGCAGCCTGACGGCGAACACTGAAGCTTTCTTT
j_call: TRBJ1-5; d_call: .; v_call: TRBV10-2; clone_size: .; cdr3_aa: CASSESGGYSQPQHF; cdr3_nt: TGCGCCAGCAGTGAGTCTGGGGGGTACAGTCAGCCCCAGCATTTT
j_call: TRBJ2-5; d_call: TRBD1; v_call: TRBV7-2; clone_size: .; cdr3_aa: CASSLASYWGRGQETQYF; cdr3_nt: TGTGCCAGCAGCTTAGCTTCTTATTGGGGCAGGGGGCAAGAGACCCAGTACTTC
j_call: TRBJ2-7; d_call: .; v_call: TRBV5-1; clone_size: .; cdr3_aa: CASSLVQGTTYEQYF; cdr3_nt: TGCGCCAGCAGCTTGGTTCAGGGGACCACCTACGAGCAGTACTTC
j_call: TRBJ1-6; d_call: .; v_call: TRBV12-3/TRBV12-4; clone_size: .; cdr3_aa: CASSRHNSPLHF; cdr3_nt: TGTGCCAGCAGCAGACACAATTCACCCCTCCACTTT
j_call: TRBJ2-7; d_call: .; v_call: TRBV10-2; clone_size: .; cdr3_aa: CASSERSDIERQYF; cdr3_nt: TGCGCCAGCAGTGAAAGGTCGGACATAGAAAGGCAGTACTTC
j_call: TRBJ1-2; d_call: .; v_call: TRBV21-1; clone_size: .; cdr3_aa: CASSKENSVKDGYTF; cdr3_nt: TGTGCCAGCAGCAAAGAAAACAGTGTGAAGGATGGCTACACCTTC
j_call: TRBJ1-5; d_call: .; v_call: TRBV3-1/TRBV3-2; clone_size: .; cdr3_aa: CAQREGDSNQPQHF; cdr3_nt: TGTGCTCAGAGGGAAGGGGATAGCAATCAGCCCCAGCATTTT
j_call: TRBJ1-2; d_call: .; v_call: TRBV12-3/TRBV12-4; clone_size: .; cdr3_aa: CASSFGTTYGYTF; cdr3_nt: TGTGCCAGCAGTTTTGGGACTACCTATGGCTACACCTTC
j_call: TRBJ1-3; d_call: .; v_call: TRBV5-1; clone_size: .; cdr3_aa: CASSPGTNPGNTIYF; cdr3_nt: TGCGCCAGCAGCCCAGGGACTAATCCGGGAAACACCATATATTTT
j_call: TRBJ1-2; d_call: .; v_call: TRBV24-1; clone_size: .; cdr3_aa: CATHGSYGYTF; cdr3_nt: TGTGCCACCCATGGGTCCTATGGCTACACCTTC
j_call: TRBJ1-1; d_call: .; v_call: TRBV19; clone_size: .; cdr3_aa: CASTPWGGGTEAFF; cdr3_nt: TGTGCCAGTACCCCATGGGGAGGTGGCACTGAAGCTTTCTTT
j_call: TRBJ1-6; d_call: .; v_call: TRBV5-6; clone_size: once; cdr3_aa: CASSLVGRASPLHF; cdr3_nt: TGTGCCAGCAGCCTAGTGGGCAGGGCGTCACCCCTCCACTTT
j_call: TRBJ1-3; d_call: .; v_call: TRBV6-6; clone_size: .; cdr3_aa: CASLKGLLLGNTIYF; cdr3_nt: TGTGCCAGCTTAAAGGGGCTACTGCTCGGAAACACCATATATTTT
j_call: TRBJ1-2; d_call: TRBD1; v_call: TRBV10-2; clone_size: .; cdr3_aa: CASSDPFTGGATLVGYTF; cdr3_nt: TGCGCCAGCAGTGACCCGTTTACAGGGGGCGCGACACTTGTAGGCTACACCTTC
j_call: TRBJ1-2; d_call: .; v_call: TRBV2; clone_size: .; cdr3_aa: CASSDVSPRTASRTSYGYTF; cdr3_nt: TGTGCCAGCAGTGATGTATCCCCGAGGACAGCGAGCAGAACTTCCTATGGCTACACCTTC
j_call: TRBJ2-7; d_call: TRBD2; v_call: TRBV9; clone_size: .; cdr3_aa: CASSGGGGYEQYF; cdr3_nt: TGTGCCAGCAGCGGCGGCGGGGGCTACGAGCAGTACTTC
j_call: TRBJ1-3; d_call: .; v_call: TRBV6-5; clone_size: .; cdr3_aa: CASRSTAYSGNTIYF; cdr3_nt: TGTGCCAGCAGATCGACAGCATACTCTGGAAACACCATATATTTT
j_call: TRBJ2-5; d_call: TRBD2; v_call: TRBV6-2/TRBV6-3; clone_size: .; cdr3_aa: CASSYSGGGAEETQYF; cdr3_nt: TGTGCCAGCAGTTACTCGGGCGGGGGGGCCGAAGAGACCCAGTACTTC
j_call: TRBJ2-2; d_call: TRBD2; v_call: TRBV27; clone_size: .; cdr3_aa: CASRLAGVNTGELFF; cdr3_nt: TGTGCCAGCAGACTAGCGGGGGTGAACACCGGGGAGCTGTTTTTT
j_call: TRBJ2-7; d_call: .; v_call: TRBV27; clone_size: .; cdr3_aa: CASSNPGTAFSEQYF; cdr3_nt: TGTGCCAGCAGTAACCCAGGGACCGCCTTTAGCGAGCAGTACTTC
j_call: TRBJ2-7; d_call: TRBD2; v_call: TRBV7-8; clone_size: .; cdr3_aa: CASSFRGGAYEQYF; cdr3_nt: TGTGCCAGCAGCTTCCGCGGGGGGGCTTACGAGCAGTACTTC
j_call: TRBJ2-7; d_call: TRBD1; v_call: TRBV27; clone_size: .; cdr3_aa: CASSFGTGMNEQYF; cdr3_nt: TGTGCCAGCAGTTTTGGGACAGGGATGAACGAGCAGTACTTC
j_call: TRBJ2-7; d_call: .; v_call: TRBV20-1; clone_size: .; cdr3_aa: CSGRGSYEQYF; cdr3_nt: TGCAGTGGTCGGGGGTCCTACGAGCAGTACTTC
j_call: TRBJ2-3; d_call: TRBD2; v_call: TRBV28; clone_size: .; cdr3_aa: CASSTPSGGIWYF; cdr3_nt: TGTGCCAGCAGTACTCCTAGCGGGGGGATTTGGTATTTT
j_call: TRBJ2-2; d_call: .; v_call: TRBV5-4; clone_size: .; cdr3_aa: CASSPMRQAGTGELFF; cdr3_nt: TGTGCCAGCAGCCCCATGAGACAGGCTGGCACCGGGGAGCTGTTTTTT
j_call: TRBJ2-3; d_call: TRBD2; v_call: TRBV5-6; clone_size: .; cdr3_aa: CASRGGLAVTQYF; cdr3_nt: TGTGCCAGCAGAGGTGGGCTAGCGGTAACGCAGTATTTT
j_call: TRBJ2-7; d_call: .; v_call: TRBV29-1; clone_size: .; cdr3_aa: CSVSYTPYEQYF; cdr3_nt: TGCAGCGTCTCGTACACGCCCTACGAGCAGTACTTC
j_call: TRBJ1-1; d_call: .; v_call: TRBV7-8; clone_size: .; cdr3_aa: CASSPSRFPNTEAFF; cdr3_nt: TGTGCCAGCAGCCCCTCGCGGTTTCCGAACACTGAAGCTTTCTTT
j_call: TRBJ2-1; d_call: TRBD2; v_call: TRBV6-4; clone_size: .; cdr3_aa: CASSDSSGGANEQFF; cdr3_nt: TGTGCCAGCAGTGACTCTAGCGGGGGGGCCAATGAGCAGTTCTTC
j_call: TRBJ1-1; d_call: .; v_call: TRBV2; clone_size: .; cdr3_aa: CASRAGTTNTEAFF; cdr3_nt: TGTGCCAGCAGGGCCGGGACAACCAACACTGAAGCTTTCTTT
j_call: TRBJ2-5; d_call: TRBD2; v_call: TRBV7-2; clone_size: .; cdr3_aa: CASSSAGGLKETQYF; cdr3_nt: TGTGCCAGCAGCTCAGCGGGGGGGTTGAAAGAGACCCAGTACTTC